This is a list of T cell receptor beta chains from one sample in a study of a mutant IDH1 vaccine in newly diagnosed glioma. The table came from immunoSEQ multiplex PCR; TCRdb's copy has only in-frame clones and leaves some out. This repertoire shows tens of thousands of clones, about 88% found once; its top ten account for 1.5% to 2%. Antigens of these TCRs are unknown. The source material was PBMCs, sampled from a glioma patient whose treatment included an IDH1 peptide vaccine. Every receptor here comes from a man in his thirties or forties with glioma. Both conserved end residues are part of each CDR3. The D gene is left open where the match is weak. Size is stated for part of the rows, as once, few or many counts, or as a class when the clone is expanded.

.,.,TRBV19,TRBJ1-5,TGTGCCAGTAGTACGCCAGGACAGAATCAGCCCCAGCATTTT,CASSTPGQNQPQHF
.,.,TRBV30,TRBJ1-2,TGTGCCTGGAGGGTCTCGGGGGTAAACTATGGCTACACCTTC,CAWRVSGVNYGYTF
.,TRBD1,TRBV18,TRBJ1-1,TGTGCCAGCTCACCATACAGGGGGGATGGCACTGAAGCTTTCTTT,CASSPYRGDGTEAFF
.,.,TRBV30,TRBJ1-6,TGTGCTTACATCCGGGCAGGGTCCACCTATAATTCACCCCTCCACTTT,CAYIRAGSTYNSPLHF
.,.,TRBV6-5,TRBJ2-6,TGTGCCAGCAGTTTGGGAGATAACTCTGGGGCCAACGTCCTGACTTTC,CASSLGDNSGANVLTF
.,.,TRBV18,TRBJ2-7,TGTGCCAGCTCACCACATCCAGGGCCCTACGAGCAGTACTTC,CASSPHPGPYEQYF
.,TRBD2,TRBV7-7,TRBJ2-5,TGTGCCAGCAGCCCGACTAGCGGGAGGGGAGAGACCCAGTACTTC,CASSPTSGRGETQYF
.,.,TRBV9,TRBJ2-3,TGTGCCAGCAGCGTTATGCCCCGCACAGATACGCAGTATTTT,CASSVMPRTDTQYF
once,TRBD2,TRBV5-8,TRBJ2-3,TGTGCCAGCAGCTTGGTGCCAGCGGGGACGACAGATACGCAGTATTTT,CASSLVPAGTTDTQYF
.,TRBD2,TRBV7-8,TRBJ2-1,TGTGCCAGCAGCCCTCTAAGCGGGATCTACAATGAGCAGTTCTTC,CASSPLSGIYNEQFF
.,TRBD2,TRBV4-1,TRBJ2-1,TGCGCCAGCAGCCTCGGTAGCGGGAGCTCCTACAATGAGCAGTTCTTC,CASSLGSGSSYNEQFF
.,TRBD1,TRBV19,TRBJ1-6,TGTGCCAGTAGCGTCACAGGGGCGGGCAATTCACCCCTCCACTTT,CASSVTGAGNSPLHF
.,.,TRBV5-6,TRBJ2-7,TGTGCCAGCACCTCCCTCGGGGGCAGGAACGAGCAGTACTTC,CASTSLGGRNEQYF
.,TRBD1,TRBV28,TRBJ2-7,TGTGCCAGCAGTTTCCACGGCAGGGGGCTAGACGAGCAGTACTTC,CASSFHGRGLDEQYF
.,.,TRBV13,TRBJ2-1,TGTGCCAGCAGCTTATTACGGGGGCCTTACAATGAGCAGTTCTTC,CASSLLRGPYNEQFF
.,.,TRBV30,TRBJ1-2,TGTGCCTGGAGGCCAGGGTTTAACTATGGCTACACCTTC,CAWRPGFNYGYTF
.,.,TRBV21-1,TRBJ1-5,TGTGCCAGCAGCAAAGAGTGCCCGGGGAAAAGCAATCAGCCCCAGCATTTT,CASSKECPGKSNQPQHF
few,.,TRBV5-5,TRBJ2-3,TGTGCCAGCAGCTTGGAAGGGAGGACAGATACGCAGTATTTT,CASSLEGRTDTQYF
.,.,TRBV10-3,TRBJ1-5,TGTGCCATCAGTGAAGGGCTGGGGACCGTCTCGATGAGCAATCAGCCCCAGCATTTT,CAISEGLGTVSMSNQPQHF
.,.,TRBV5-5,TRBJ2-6,TGTGCCAGCAGTCCCACGACAGGATCTGGGGCCAACGTCCTGACTTTC,CASSPTTGSGANVLTF
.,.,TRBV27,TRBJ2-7,TGTGCCAGCAGGATCTACCACAACTCCTACGAGCAGTACTTC,CASRIYHNSYEQYF
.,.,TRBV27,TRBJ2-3,TGTGCCAGCAGTCCCGGACTAAGGGGAGATACGCAGTATTTT,CASSPGLRGDTQYF
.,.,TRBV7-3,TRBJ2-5,TGTGCCAGCAGCCTGGGCAGGAGGACTCGCGACGAGACCCAGTACTTC,CASSLGRRTRDETQYF
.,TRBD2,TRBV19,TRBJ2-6,TGTGCCAGTAGTGGTAGCGGGGGGTACTCTGGGGCCAACGTCCTGACTTTC,CASSGSGGYSGANVLTF
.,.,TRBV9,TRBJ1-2,TGTGCCAGCAGCGTAGGTGACAGCGCCCACGAACACTATGGCTACACCTTC,CASSVGDSAHEHYGYTF
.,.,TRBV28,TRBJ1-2,TGTGCCAGCAGTTTAATTCGGGCGAGTGGCTACACCTTC,CASSLIRASGYTF
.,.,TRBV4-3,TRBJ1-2,TGCGCCAGCAGCCAAGATTGGGGTTCGGGGGGCTATGGCTACACCTTC,CASSQDWGSGGYGYTF
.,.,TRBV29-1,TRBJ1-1,TGCAGCGTGGCTCGGATGGGCACTGAAGCTTTCTTT,CSVARMGTEAFF
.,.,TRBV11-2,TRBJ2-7,TGTGCCAGCAACGGGCAGGGAGGCTACGAGCAGTACTTC,CASNGQGGYEQYF
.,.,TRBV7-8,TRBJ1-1,TGTGCCAGCAGCTTTACAGGGCGGAACACTGAAGCTTTCTTT,CASSFTGRNTEAFF
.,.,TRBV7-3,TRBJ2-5,TGTGCCAGCAGCTTAACCCAGGAGGAGACCCAGTACTTC,CASSLTQEETQYF
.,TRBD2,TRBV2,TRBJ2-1,TGTGCCAGCAGTGTGGTTCGAGTAGCGGGACACAATGAGCAGTTCTTC,CASSVVRVAGHNEQFF
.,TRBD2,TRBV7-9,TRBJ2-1,TGTGCCAGCAGCTTAGTGGGGAGGGCTATACAATGGGAGCAGTTCTTC,CASSLVGRAIQWEQFF
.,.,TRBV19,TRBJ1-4,TGTGCCAGTTCTCAGGGGCTCGCTAATGAAAAACTGTTTTTT,CASSQGLANEKLFF
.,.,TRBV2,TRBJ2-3,TGTGCCAGCAGTGTTAGACGGGTTAGCACAGATACGCAGTATTTT,CASSVRRVSTDTQYF
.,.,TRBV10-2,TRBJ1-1,TGCGCCAGCGGCCAGGGCAGGGTTGGCACTGAAGCTTTCTTT,CASGQGRVGTEAFF
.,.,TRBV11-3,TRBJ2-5,TGTGCCAGCAGCTCGTTTGCTCAAGAGACCCAGTACTTC,CASSSFAQETQYF
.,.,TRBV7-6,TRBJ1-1,TGTGCCAGCAGCTTTCAGGGAGCTGAAGCTTTCTTT,CASSFQGAEAFF
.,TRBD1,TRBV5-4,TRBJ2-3,TGTGCCAGCAGCTTGGGTTTTGGACAGGGGTACACAGATACGCAGTATTTT,CASSLGFGQGYTDTQYF
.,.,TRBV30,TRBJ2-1,TGTGCCTGCCTTCTAAGGGGTAGGGACAATGAGCAGTTCTTC,CACLLRGRDNEQFF
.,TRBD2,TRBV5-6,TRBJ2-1,TGTGCCAGCAGCGCCCGACTAGCGGGAGGGCCGGTCGGGTACAATGAGCAGTTCTTC,CASSARLAGGPVGYNEQFF
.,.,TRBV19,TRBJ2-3,TGTGCCAGTAGTTGGGCGGCCTCTAGCACAGATACGCAGTATTTT,CASSWAASSTDTQYF
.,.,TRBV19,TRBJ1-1,TGTGCCAGTAGTATAGATTTCCAGGGAGCTTTCTTT,CASSIDFQGAFF
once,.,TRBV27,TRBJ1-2,TGTGCCAGCAGTTTATCGGGGTCTAACTATGGCTACACCTTC,CASSLSGSNYGYTF
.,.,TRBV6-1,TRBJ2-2,TGTGCCAGCGGAAGGACGCGGCAGAACACCGGGGAGCTGTTTTTT,CASGRTRQNTGELFF
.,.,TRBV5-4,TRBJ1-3,TGTGCCAGCAGCTTCGGAACGGCGGGATCTGGAAACACCATATATTTT,CASSFGTAGSGNTIYF
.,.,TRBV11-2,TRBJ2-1,TGTGCCAGCAGCTCCTATACAGGTAATGAGCAGTTCTTC,CASSSYTGNEQFF
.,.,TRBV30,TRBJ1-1,TGTGCCTGGACAGTCGGTGTTAGGAACACTGAAGCTTTCTTT,CAWTVGVRNTEAFF
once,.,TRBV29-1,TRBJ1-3,TGCAGCGTTGAAGTAGGAAACACCATATATTTT,CSVEVGNTIYF
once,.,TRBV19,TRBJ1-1,TGTGCCAGTAGCGCAGGGTCCGGTGGTACTGAAGCTTTCTTT,CASSAGSGGTEAFF
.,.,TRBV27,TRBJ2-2,TGTGCCAGCAGTCCAGGGTATGGCGGGGAGCTGTTTTTT,CASSPGYGGELFF
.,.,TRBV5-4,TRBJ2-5,TGTGCCAGCAGCTTGCGGACACCGCAAGAGACCCAGTACTTC,CASSLRTPQETQYF
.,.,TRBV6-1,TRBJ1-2,TGTGCCAGCTTGAGCGGGCCCAAATATGGCTACACCTTC,CASLSGPKYGYTF
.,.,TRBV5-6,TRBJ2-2,TGTGCCAGCAGCTTGGTTTTTCAGGGCGGGGAGCTGTTTTTT,CASSLVFQGGELFF
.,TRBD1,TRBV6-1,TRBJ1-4,TGTGCCAGCAGTGAAGGGGGACAGGGTTTTGAAAAACTGTTTTTT,CASSEGGQGFEKLFF